The entry below gives a single TCR beta chain sequence along with its context. Antigen unknown. CDR3 length: 14 amino acids. The germline gives CDR1 GTSNPN, CDR2 SVGIG (reference sequence). With 0 bases clipped from V and 7 bases from J, the junction kept 6 bases outside the gene matches. This sample stems from a study of OX40 agonist ivuxolimab in advanced cancers. Study information: With ivuxolimab, an agonistic anti-OX40 (CD134) antibody, patients were treated.

TCRdb keeps only in-frame clones here, not all; method: immunoSEQ multiplex PCR. The table shows some 35,000 clones, with around 86% occurring only once. Broader study findings: Normalized T-cell clonal expansion was also low in a subset of nonresponders. Relative to CD4+, CD8+ T cells held more expanded clones on average.

This material consisted of CD4+ or CD8+ T cells sorted from blood, taken in a trial of the OX40 agonist ivuxolimab. V gene TRBV30 combines with J gene TRBJ1-2; 9 positions agree with TRBD1. The sequence was obtained from an adult with an advanced solid tumor such as melanoma, head and neck, liver or kidney cancer. The CDR3 DNA reads TGTGCCTGGAGTGTCTGGGGACAGGGCTTTGGCTACACCTTC. Protein product: CAWSVWGQGFGYTF.